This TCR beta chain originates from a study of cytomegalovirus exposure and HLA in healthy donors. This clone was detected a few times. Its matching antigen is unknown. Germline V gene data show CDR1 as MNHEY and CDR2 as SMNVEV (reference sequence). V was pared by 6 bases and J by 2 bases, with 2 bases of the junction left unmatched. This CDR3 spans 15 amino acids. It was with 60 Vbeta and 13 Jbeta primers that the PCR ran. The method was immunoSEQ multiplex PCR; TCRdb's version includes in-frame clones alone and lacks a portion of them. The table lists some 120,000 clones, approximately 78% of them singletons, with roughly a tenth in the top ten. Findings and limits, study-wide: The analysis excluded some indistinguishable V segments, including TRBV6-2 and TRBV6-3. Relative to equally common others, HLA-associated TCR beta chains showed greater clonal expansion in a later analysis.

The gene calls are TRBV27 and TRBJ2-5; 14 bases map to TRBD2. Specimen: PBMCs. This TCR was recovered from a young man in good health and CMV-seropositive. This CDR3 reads CASRGLAGVQETQYF. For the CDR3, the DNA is TGTGCCAGCAGGGGACTAGCGGGGGTGCAAGAGACCCAGTACTTC.